This paragraph covers one T cell receptor (beta chain) sequence. What it binds is unknown. The CDR3 is 14 amino acids. Trimming stripped 2 bases from V and 5 bases from J, with 12 bases between. From germline, CDR1 is MNHEY and CDR2 SVGEGT. Ophthalmopathy patients all had a Clinical Activity Score of at least 3, a NOSPECS grade of at least 4 and disease under 3 months old. Diagnoses used clinical symptoms, serum thyroxine and TRAb, thyroid ultrasound and orbital computed tomography. This record belongs to a study of T cells in Graves' hyperthyroidism and ophthalmopathy. Broader study findings: Researchers report that a 13 V-J model separated ophthalmopathy from stable hyperthyroidism. Blood held most thyroid clonotypes expanded above 0.001 frequency.

Amplified regions were TCR beta CDR3 sequences from RNA transcripts. First-round RT-PCR of the TCR CDR3 relied on the HTBI primer set. Via MiXCR, TCRdb re-called the multiplex PCR reads, giving one row per CDR3 protein. The table lists some 270,000 distinct CDR3 sequences, more than 20% of them singletons, with about a third in the top ten. The TCR comes from a woman in her thirties or forties with Graves' ophthalmopathy. V gene TRBV6-2 or TRBV6-3 combines with J gene TRBJ2-5; D might be TRBD2 (6 bases). The sample was blood. This CDR3 reads CASSYGGVLETQYF. CDR3 sequence (DNA): TGTGCCAGCAGTTACGGCGGGGTTCTGGAGACCCAGTACTTC.